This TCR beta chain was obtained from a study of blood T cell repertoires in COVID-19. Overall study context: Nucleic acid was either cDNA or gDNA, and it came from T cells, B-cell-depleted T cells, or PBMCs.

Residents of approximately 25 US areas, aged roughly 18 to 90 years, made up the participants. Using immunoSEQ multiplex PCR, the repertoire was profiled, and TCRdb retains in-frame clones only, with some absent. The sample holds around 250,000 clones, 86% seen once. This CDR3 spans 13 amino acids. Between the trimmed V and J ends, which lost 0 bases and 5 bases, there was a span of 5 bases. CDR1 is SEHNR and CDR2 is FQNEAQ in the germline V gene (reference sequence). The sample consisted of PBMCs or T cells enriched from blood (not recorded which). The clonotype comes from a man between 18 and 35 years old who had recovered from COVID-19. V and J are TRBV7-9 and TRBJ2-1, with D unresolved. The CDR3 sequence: CASSLAANNEQFF. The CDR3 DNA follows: TGTGCCAGCAGCTTAGCGGCAAACAATGAGCAGTTCTTC.